The clone carrying this T cell receptor beta chain was seen more than once but under ten times. These data belong to a study of regulatory T cells in long-lasting Graves disease. Study summary: Graves' patients, diagnosed recently, had received antithyroid drugs under 3 months.

Library construction for TCR beta used iRepertoire HTBI primers and Arm-PCR of CDR3 regions. Study processing details: Samples collectively showed 62 TRBV and roughly 15 TRBJ segments. TCRdb reprocessed the multiplex PCR reads with MiXCR, giving one entry per CDR3 protein. For this entry, the V and J calls and clone size follow TCRdb and not the study's own pipeline. Of about 470,000 distinct CDR3 sequences listed, more than 13% are singletons. Time point here: newly diagnosed GD, antithyroid drugs for less than 3 months. PBMCs provided the RNA from which the TCR library was made. The CDR3 loop spans 15 amino acids. Germline CDR1 reads MNHEY; CDR2 reads SVGEGT. Unmatched junction bases numbered 9, after V lost 6 bases and J lost 7 bases. These data are also associated with another study on T cells in Graves' hyperthyroidism and ophthalmopathy. That work contributes: Diagnoses rested on clinical symptoms, serum thyroxine and TRAb, thyroid ultrasound and orbital computed tomography.

This TCR came from a woman aged 30 to 39 with Graves disease. V gene TRBV6-2 or TRBV6-3 combines with J gene TRBJ1-6; 7 nucleotides agree with TRBD1. The input for sequencing was peripheral blood mononuclear cells (PBMCs), taken at new diagnosis, from a patient treated with antithyroid drugs. CDR3 sequence: CASRDRQGMNSPLHF. The CDR3 nucleotides are TGTGCCAGCAGGGATAGACAGGGAATGAATTCACCCCTCCACTTT.